A selection of T cell receptor beta chains follows, all from one sample in a study of identical twins. TCRdb re-derived calls from the 5' RACE reads in MiXCR, one entry per CDR3 protein. The table includes about 210,000 distinct CDR3 sequences, 9.4% detected once. Sequences were obtained from memory (CD45RO+) T cells sorted from blood. Every receptor here comes from a young woman in good health. CDR3s include the opening cysteine and the closing phenylalanine or tryptophan. The D gene is left open where the match is weak. The listing skips clone size in some rows; elsewhere it reads once, few, many or a size class.

CDR3aa	CDR3nt	v_gene	j_gene	d_gene	abundance
CSANGQGVYYGYTF	TGCAGTGCAAACGGACAGGGGGTGTACTATGGCTACACCTTC	TRBV20-1	TRBJ1-2	TRBD1	many
CSVVQGQETQYF	TGCAGCGTTGTGCAGGGCCAAGAGACCCAGTACTTC	TRBV29-1	TRBJ2-5	NA	few
CSAKDAAGAYEQYF	TGCAGTGCAAAGGATGCGGCAGGGGCCTACGAGCAGTACTTC	TRBV20-1	TRBJ2-7	NA	NA
CSALITGTSGAETQYF	TGCAGTGCCCTAATTACCGGGACTAGCGGTGCGGAGACCCAGTACTTC	TRBV20-1	TRBJ2-5	TRBD2	few
CASGRLGNNYEQYF	TGTGCCAGCGGCCGACTCGGGAATAACTACGAGCAGTACTTC	TRBV7-8	TRBJ2-7	NA	many
CASSLGPGPLKYGYTF	TGTGCCAGCAGCCTTGGGCCGGGTCCGCTGAAATATGGCTACACCTTC	TRBV9	TRBJ1-2	NA	many
CASSLTGAALDIQYF	TGTGCCAGCAGCCTCACAGGGGCGGCGTTAGACATTCAGTACTTC	TRBV3-1	TRBJ2-4	TRBD1	NA
CASSQLGQNIQYF	TGCGCCAGCAGCCAACTCGGACAGAACATTCAGTACTTC	TRBV4-3	TRBJ2-4	NA	many
CASSFREQNQPQHF	TGTGCCAGCAGCTTCCGGGAGCAAAATCAGCCCCAGCATTTT	TRBV27	TRBJ1-5	NA	NA
CASSGQGRYGYTF	TGTGCCAGCAGTGGACAGGGTCGCTATGGCTACACCTTC	TRBV27	TRBJ1-2	TRBD1	many
CASSSGPKDEQFF	TGTGCCAGCAGCTCCGGACCAAAGGATGAGCAGTTCTTC	TRBV11-2	TRBJ2-1	NA	NA
CSVNLQGYEQYF	TGCAGCGTGAACCTACAGGGGTACGAGCAGTACTTC	TRBV29-1	TRBJ2-7	TRBD1	many
CASSHLTEDTDTQYF	TGCGCCAGCAGCCATTTGACAGAGGACACAGATACGCAGTATTTT	TRBV4-3	TRBJ2-3	NA	few
CASNLAGETQYF	TGTGCCAGCAATCTAGCGGGGGAGACGCAGTATTTT	TRBV2	TRBJ2-3	TRBD2	NA
CASSLDLTSTDTQYF	TGTGCCAGCAGCTTGGACCTAACTAGCACAGATACGCAGTATTTT	TRBV5-6	TRBJ2-3	NA	few
CASSQLGGTTDTQYF	TGTGCCAGCAGCCAACTAGGGGGGACCACAGATACGCAGTATTTT	TRBV4-2	TRBJ2-3	NA	few
CASSPRGLGNNEQFF	TGTGCCAGCAGCCCTAGGGGGTTGGGGAACAATGAGCAGTTCTTC	TRBV25-1	TRBJ2-1	NA	many
CASSVGPGGPVPYEQYF	TGTGCCAGCAGCGTAGGCCCGGGGGGGCCGGTTCCCTACGAGCAGTACTTC	TRBV9	TRBJ2-7	TRBD2	many
CASSVFNEQFF	TGTGCCAGCAGCGTCTTTAATGAGCAGTTCTTC	TRBV7-2	TRBJ2-1	NA	few
CASKSPGSYNEQFF	TGTGCCAGCAAATCCCCGGGGTCCTACAATGAGCAGTTCTTC	TRBV12-3/TRBV12-4	TRBJ2-1	NA	few
CASSVGQGGNSPLHF	TGTGCCAGCAGCGTAGGGCAGGGTGGAAATTCACCCCTCCACTTT	TRBV9	TRBJ1-6	NA	NA
CASSILSGRAEETQYF	TGTGCCAGCAGCATCCTATCGGGGAGGGCGGAAGAGACCCAGTACTTC	TRBV7-8	TRBJ2-5	TRBD2	NA
CASSTTRDGSYEQYF	TGTGCCAGCAGCACAACGAGGGACGGCTCCTACGAGCAGTACTTC	TRBV7-2	TRBJ2-7	NA	many
CASRSSGGALDGYTF	TGTGCCAGCCGATCATCTGGGGGAGCTTTAGATGGCTACACCTTC	TRBV9	TRBJ1-2	NA	many
CASRWSADYFYEQFF	TGTGCCAGCAGGTGGTCAGCCGACTACTTTTATGAGCAGTTCTTC	TRBV5-8	TRBJ2-1	NA	few
CASSPGQGGRVTEAFF	TGTGCCAGCAGCCCGGGACAGGGGGGTAGGGTCACTGAAGCTTTCTTT	TRBV7-9	TRBJ1-1	TRBD1	many
CASSPGGDTLYF	TGTGCCAGCAGCCCTGGGGGAGATACGCTGTATTTT	TRBV7-3	TRBJ2-3	NA	NA
CASSSLQSGYTF	TGTGCCAGCAGTTCCCTCCAGTCAGGGTACACCTTC	TRBV27	TRBJ1-2	NA	NA
CASSQDLSSGANVLTF	TGCGCCAGCAGCCAAGATCTCAGCTCTGGGGCCAACGTCCTGACTTTC	TRBV4-3	TRBJ2-6	NA	many
CASRLTGALNTEAFF	TGTGCCAGCAGGCTCACAGGGGCCCTGAACACTGAAGCTTTCTTT	TRBV6-1	TRBJ1-1	TRBD1	many
CASSLVGITDTQYF	TGTGCCAGCAGCTTGGTGGGAATAACAGATACGCAGTATTTT	TRBV5-4	TRBJ2-3	NA	NA
CASSLQGVENTIYF	TGTGCCAGCAGCTTGCAGGGGGTTGAAAACACCATATATTTT	TRBV7-6	TRBJ1-3	TRBD1	NA
CASSSRGPGGNQPQHF	TGTGCCAGCAGTTCCCGGGGTCCGGGTGGCAATCAGCCCCAGCATTTT	TRBV12-3/TRBV12-4	TRBJ1-5	NA	many
CASSVEGGHQPQHF	TGTGCCAGCAGCGTAGAGGGGGGTCATCAGCCCCAGCATTTT	TRBV9	TRBJ1-5	NA	many
CASSPKRQYEQYF	TGTGCCAGCAGTCCCAAACGGCAGTACGAGCAGTACTTC	TRBV27	TRBJ2-7	NA	NA
CASSITQGVHEQYF	TGTGCCAGTAGTATTACACAGGGAGTCCACGAGCAGTACTTC	TRBV19	TRBJ2-7	NA	few
CASRHDRGRADTQYF	TGTGCCAGCAGACACGACCGGGGGAGGGCAGATACGCAGTATTTT	TRBV5-6	TRBJ2-3	TRBD2	many
CSARDQLAPYNEQFF	TGCAGTGCTAGAGATCAACTAGCGCCATACAATGAGCAGTTCTTC	TRBV20-1	TRBJ2-1	TRBD2	medium-sized
CASSFKIKGQLNYGYTF	TGCGCCAGCAGCTTTAAGATCAAGGGACAGCTCAACTATGGCTACACCTTC	TRBV5-1	TRBJ1-2	TRBD1	few
CASSFTGGTYEQYF	TGTGCCAGCAGTTTTACGGGAGGGACCTACGAGCAGTACTTC	TRBV27	TRBJ2-7	TRBD2	few
CASSVSPLAGEYEQYF	TGCGCCAGCAGTGTAAGTCCGCTAGCGGGGGAGTACGAGCAGTACTTC	TRBV10-2	TRBJ2-7	TRBD2	few
CASSSNSGTGGTEAFF	TGCGCCAGCAGCAGCAATTCCGGGACAGGGGGGACTGAAGCTTTCTTT	TRBV5-1	TRBJ1-1	TRBD1	few
CASSPRIGGSEQYF	TGCGCCAGCAGCCCGCGAATTGGGGGATCCGAGCAGTACTTC	TRBV5-1	TRBJ2-7	NA	few
CASSLLQDPNYGYTF	TGTGCCAGCAGCCTTTTACAGGACCCGAACTATGGCTACACCTTC	TRBV5-5	TRBJ1-2	NA	NA
CSASSPWSYEQYF	TGCAGTGCTAGTTCTCCTTGGAGCTACGAGCAGTACTTC	TRBV20-1	TRBJ2-7	NA	NA
CASSRRSEAFF	TGTGCCAGCAGCCGACGGTCTGAAGCTTTCTTT	TRBV7-9	TRBJ1-1	NA	few
CASVRGFNSPLHF	TGTGCCAGCGTACGCGGGTTTAATTCACCCCTCCACTTT	TRBV6-2/TRBV6-3	TRBJ1-6	NA	few
CASRVTGWNTEAFF	TGTGCCAGCAGGGTTACAGGTTGGAACACTGAAGCTTTCTTT	TRBV6-1	TRBJ1-1	NA	NA
CASSVGRWRSSGSQQETQYF	TGTGCCAGCAGCGTAGGGCGGTGGAGGTCTAGCGGGAGTCAACAAGAGACCCAGTACTTC	TRBV9	TRBJ2-5	TRBD2	few
CASSLLGGSSYNEQFF	TGTGCCAGCAGCTTATTGGGGGGGAGCTCCTACAATGAGCAGTTCTTC	TRBV7-3	TRBJ2-1	TRBD2	NA